This T cell receptor (beta chain) emerged from a study of blood T cell repertoires in COVID-19. Across the whole study: PBMCs, B-cell-depleted T cells, or T cells were the source of the cDNA or gDNA that made up the material.

CDR1 and CDR2 from the germline V gene are MNHEY and SVGAGI. This CDR3 is built from 13 residues. V lost 8 bases and J lost 7, with 14 bases in between. The table came from immunoSEQ multiplex PCR; TCRdb's copy has only in-frame clones and leaves some out. The sample lists about 400,000 clones, more than 80% seen once, with approximately 1.2% in the top ten. The gene calls are TRBV6-5 and TRBJ1-4; TRBD1 might be the D (5 bases). Sequenced sample: peripheral blood. The sequence derives from a man aged 35 to 55 with acute or convalescent COVID-19. Here the CDR3 reads CASVRSRGEKLFF. As DNA, the CDR3 is TGTGCCAGCGTTCGCTCAAGGGGTGAAAAACTGTTTTTT.